This T cell receptor beta chain was documented in a study of CXCR3-negative and CXCR3-positive naive CD8 T cells. The libraries of TRB cDNA were prepared using 5' RACE with UMI labels. TCRdb re-called the 5' RACE reads; every CDR3 protein appears as one record, without DNA. In all, the sample yields roughly 56,000 distinct CDR3 sequences. Comments on this clonotype: The target antigen is unknown.

The CDR3 sequence is 12 residues long. Germline CDR1 and CDR2: SQVTM and ANQGSEA. Study-level findings and limits: Memory CD8+ T cell repertoires were far less diverse than both naive subsets.

Triplicate sorts of roughly 300,000 cells per CD8+ subset. Cells classed as naive CD8+ T cells were CD45RO-CCR7+CD27+CD95-. This TCR came from a human donor in good health. Some clones in this sample may be carry-over from other donors' samples. The source material was naive CXCR3- CD8+ T cells from blood. Subset here: CD45RO-CCR7+CD27+CD95- naive CD8+ T cells lacking CXCR3 (TNR3-). The chain couples TRBV29-1 to TRBJ2-2; with no DNA, the TCRdb D assignment of TRBD1 cannot be verified. The CDR3 reads CSVTGDTGELFF.